The clone carrying this T cell receptor beta chain was counted between two and nine times. This sample was taken from a study of T cells in Graves' hyperthyroidism and ophthalmopathy. Per the germline V gene, CDR1 is SGHRS and CDR2 is YFSETQ. J was trimmed by 4 bases and V by 0 bases; bases with no gene match: 7. This CDR3 comprises 16 residues. What was amplified from RNA transcripts were TCR beta CDR3 regions. In the first-round RT-PCR of the TCR CDR3, the HTBI primer set was used. From the multiplex PCR reads, TCRdb called clonotypes with MiXCR, one entry per CDR3 protein. The sample comprises about 380,000 distinct CDR3 sequences, approximately 15% of which are singletons, and approximately 10% rests with the top ten.

Source material: blood. The TCR sequence derives from a woman aged 60-75 years with Graves' hyperthyroidism. The chain links TRBV5-1 to TRBJ2-7; 10 bases match TRBD2. The CDR3 DNA reads TGCGCCAGCAGCTTGGCTAGCGGGAGTACGGCTTACGAGCAGTACTTC. Translated, it gives CASSLASGSTAYEQYF.